The 23 T cell receptor beta chains in this list originate from one sample, sequenced in a study of T cell clonality in common variable immunodeficiency. Clones were sequenced by immunoSEQ multiplex PCR, and TCRdb holds only the in-frame ones, with some missing. The record shows tens of thousands of clones for this sample, with no singletons present. Material: peripheral blood mononuclear cells. The receptors come from a person aged 18-70 years in good health.

The table lists this clone with many counts. The DNA ends 3 residues before the CDR3 does, and the rest of the CDR3 is filled in from the germline J gene. The chain links TRBV20-1 to TRBJ2-7; 9 nucleotides match TRBD1. Germline CDR1 reads DFQATT; CDR2 reads SNEGSKA (reference sequence). The CDR3 runs to 12 residues. V gave up 3 bases and J gave up 3 bases; unmatched junction bases: 0. The sequenced part of the CDR3 DNA is TGCAGTGCTAGGACAGGGGGCTACGAG. Translation: CSARTGGYE. The complete CDR3 sequence is CSARTGGYEQYF.

In this sample, this clone turned up many times. The read ends 3 residues early relative to the CDR3; the germline J gene fills the gap. The chain employs TRBV20-1 and TRBJ1-5; 10 positions match TRBD1. The germline V gene has CDR1 DFQATT and CDR2 SNEGSKA (reference sequence). The CDR3 is 15 amino acids. J gave up 0 bases and V 5 bases, and 4 bases lay outside the gene matches. The CDR3 bases that were read are TGCAGTGCTCTCCGGGACAGGGGTAGCAATCAGCCC. Its translation is CSALRDRGSNQP. The whole CDR3 sequence is CSALRDRGSNQPQHF.

In its sample, this clone was seen a few times. The sequence runs out 3 residues before the end of the CDR3; the remainder is reconstructed from the germline J gene. This sequence joins TRBV11-2 and TRBJ1-2; D not certain. This CDR3 contains 15 residues. Trimming removed 5 bases from V and 1 base from J, with 14 bases in between. Looked up from germline, CDR1 is SGHAT and CDR2 is FQNNGV. The CDR3 loop is CASSHPRASNYGYTF. The CDR3 bases that were read are TGTGCCAGCAGCCACCCCCGAGCGAGTAACTATGGC.

This clone showed up many times. The missing CDR3 end, 3 residues past where the read stops, is filled in from the germline J gene. The chain couples TRBV10-3 to TRBJ2-2, with a tentative D call TRBD2 (5 bases). Germline V gives CDR1 ENHRY, CDR2 SYGVKD. This CDR3 region has 15 residues. V lost 8 bases to trimming and J lost 4 bases, with 17 bases between them. This CDR3 reads CAIPRGPARTGELFF. CDR3 DNA (partial): TGTGCCATCCCCCGCGGGCCCGCCCGCACCGGGGAG.

This clone was observed many times. The CDR3 extends 3 residues past the end of the read, so its final part is completed from the germline J gene. This chain joins TRBV20-1 and TRBJ2-5, with no clear D. The CDR3 extends over 11 amino acids. Germline V gene lookup returns CDR1 DFQATT and CDR2 SNEGSKA (reference sequence). The V gene lost 3 bases and the J gene lost 3 bases, with 5 bases spanning the gap. The CDR3 DNA, read in part, is TGCAGTGCTAGTCCTGAAGAGACC. Translation: CSASPEET. The whole CDR3 is CSASPEETQYF.

Many counts were recorded for this clone. The observed sequence ends 3 residues before the CDR3 terminus, with the missing tail filled in from the germline J gene. J is TRBJ1-5 and V is TRBV20-1; D is ambiguous. There are 12 residues in the CDR3. The ends were cut back, 2 bases at V and 3 bases at J, with 5 bases in the middle. CDR1 DFQATT and CDR2 SNEGSKA come from the germline V gene (reference sequence). The DNA read from the CDR3 is TGCAGTGCTAGACCAAACAATCAGCCC. This translates into CSARPNNQP. The whole CDR3 region reads CSARPNNQPQHF.

Ten or more counts support this clone. The read finishes 3 residues shy of the CDR3 end, and the germline J gene is used to complete it. This chain connects TRBV5-1 to TRBJ1-5; the match to TRBD1 covers 10 bases. The V segment lost 4 bases and the J segment 6 bases; nucleotides outside the gene matches: 7. Germline assignment: CDR1 SGHRS and CDR2 YFSETQ. The CDR3 is 15 residues long. The sequenced CDR3 bases are TGCGCCAGCAGCCAGGGACAGGGGATCGGTCAGCCC. Translating gives CASSQGQGIGQP. From start to end, the CDR3 is CASSQGQGIGQPQHF.

In its sample, this clone was seen many times. Sequence at one end of the junction differs from germline and may be a read error. The observed sequence ends 3 residues before the CDR3 terminus, with the missing tail filled in from the germline J gene. The chain is built from TRBV4-2 and TRBJ2-1; D is perhaps TRBD2 (6 bases). The CDR3 runs 17 residues. Looked up from germline, CDR1 is LGHNA and CDR2 is YNFKEQ. CDR3 sequence reads: CASSQELAEARVNEQFF. The part of the CDR3 DNA that was read is TGCGCCAGCAGCCAAGAGTTAGCGGAGGCCCGGGTGAATGAG.

In its sample, this clone was seen many times. One end of the junction does not line up with germline, which may come from a read error. The read gets to within 3 residues of the CDR3 end, and the germline J gene fills in the rest. V is TRBV4-2 and J is TRBJ2-1; 7 positions match TRBD2. The germline CDR1 and CDR2 sequences are LGHNA and YNFKEQ. This CDR3 comprises 15 residues. CDR3 in amino acids: CASSQGAGVLNEQFF. Incomplete CDR3 DNA: TGCGCCAGCAGCCAAGGCGCGGGAGTATTGAATGAG.

This clone has ten or more counts. The read halts 3 residues ahead of the CDR3 end, with the missing end drawn from the germline J gene. The J gene is TRBJ2-1, the V gene TRBV19; TRBD2 agrees at 12 bases. Germline values: CDR1 LNHDA, CDR2 SQIVND (reference sequence). This CDR3 has 15 residues. After removal of 5 bases from V and 4 bases from J, the junction contained 3 bases not matched to a gene. The CDR3 loop is CASSLGLAGYNEQFF. CDR3 DNA, as far as it was read: TGTGCCAGTAGTCTAGGACTAGCGGGGTACAATGAG. Using reference TRBV19 and TRBJ2-1 for the parts outside the CDR3, the full variable domain is DGGITQSPKYLFRKEGQNVTLSCEQNLNHDAMYWYRQDPGQGLRLIYYSQIVNDFQKGDIAEGYSVSREKKESFPLTVTSAQKNPTAFYLCASSLGLAGYNEQFFGPGTRLTVL.

The sample holds many counts of this clone. The read comes to an end 3 residues before the CDR3 does, leaving the germline J gene to fill in the end. The rearrangement uses TRBV20-1 and TRBJ2-3, with 12 bases fitting TRBD2. CDR1 and CDR2 (germline): DFQATT, SNEGSKA (reference sequence). J lost 2 bases, V lost 0 bases, and 3 bases had no gene match. The CDR3 contains 16 residues. The CDR3 loop is CSARDLAGGNTDTQYF. The CDR3 bases that were read are TGCAGTGCTAGAGATCTAGCGGGAGGGAACACAGATACG.

Many counts were recorded for this clone. The read comes to an end 3 residues before the CDR3 does, leaving the germline J gene to fill in the end. The J gene is TRBJ2-7, the V gene TRBV14; D may be TRBD1 (5 bases). Germline CDR1 and CDR2: SGHDN and FVKESK. The CDR3 extends over 14 amino acids. V was shortened by 1 base and J by 2 bases, with 9 bases between the two germline ends. Here the CDR3 reads CASSQGQPAYEQYF. The sequenced part of the CDR3 DNA is TGTGCCAGCAGCCAAGGACAGCCGGCCTACGAG.

This clone was counted many times. The CDR3 is cut off 3 residues early in the read; its end comes from the germline J gene. The gene calls are TRBV5-4 and TRBJ2-1; perhaps TRBD2 as D (6 bases). The V end was cut by 0 bases, the J end by 7 bases, with 11 bases between. Germline lookup yields CDR1 SGHNT and CDR2 YYREEE (reference sequence). The CDR3 is made up of 14 amino acids. The DNA read from the CDR3 is TGTGCCAGCAGCTTGGCGGAACGGGGGAATGAG. Protein: CASSLAERGNE. The entire CDR3 reads CASSLAERGNEQFF. The full variable domain, in which reference TRBV5-4 and TRBJ2-1 provide the parts outside the CDR3, is ETGVTQSPTHLIKTRGQQVTLRCSSQSGHNTVSWYQQALGQGPQFIFQYYREEENGRGNFPPRFSGLQFPNYSSELNVNALELDDSALYLCASSLAERGNEQFFGPGTRLTVL.

This clone appeared many times. From the germline J gene comes the end of the CDR3, since the read stops 3 residues before it. The V gene is TRBV20-1, the J gene TRBJ1-1; 8 nucleotides match TRBD1. Germline assignment: CDR1 DFQATT and CDR2 SNEGSKA (reference sequence). This CDR3 spans 13 amino acids. The ends lost 5 bases at V and 3 bases at J; junction bases unmatched: 5. The covered CDR3 bases are TGCAGTGCTCGATTACAGGGGGACACTGAA. Its protein product is CSARLQGDTE. The CDR3, in full, reads CSARLQGDTEAFF.

This clone was detected ten times or more. One end of the junction is discordant with germline, which a read error may explain. The read ends 3 residues early relative to the CDR3; the germline J gene fills the gap. The chain combines TRBV4-2 with TRBJ2-7; 12 positions match TRBD1. Germline CDR1 reads LGHNA; CDR2 reads YNFKEQ. The CDR3 is made up of 16 amino acids. CDR3 DNA, as far as it was read: TGCGCCAGCAGCACAACCGGGACAGGGGGCATATACGAG. Its translation: CASSTTGTGGIYE. The full CDR3 reads CASSTTGTGGIYEQYF.

This clone has only a few counts. The missing CDR3 end, 3 residues past where the read stops, is filled in from the germline J gene. This chain uses TRBV18 with TRBJ1-4, with TRBD1 matching 7 bases. The CDR3 contains 17 residues. V dropped 5 bases and J dropped 4; count of bases not matched to a gene: 13. Germline lookup yields CDR1 KGHSH and CDR2 LQKENI. The covered CDR3 bases are TGTGCCAGCTCATCAAGTACAGGGGAGAGAAATAATGAAAAA. Translated, it gives CASSSSTGERNNEK. In full, the CDR3 is CASSSSTGERNNEKLFF.

This clone was recorded a few times. This clone may be a read error of a much larger clone one base away. The read is 3 residues too short to cover the CDR3 end, so that end is filled in from the germline J gene. Additional DNA sequences in this sample encode the identical CDR3. V usage is TRBV5-6 and J usage is TRBJ2-7, with D possibly matching TRBD2 (6 bases). Germline CDR1 is SGHDT and CDR2 is YYEEEE. This CDR3 is 14 amino acids long. The CDR3 here is CASSSGLPSYEQYF. The covered CDR3 bases are TGTGCCAGTAGCTCGGGACTTCCCTCCTACGAG.

This clone was detected many times. Sequencing ends 3 residues short of the CDR3 end; the germline J gene provides the rest. V is TRBV5-1 and J is TRBJ2-7; D perhaps matches TRBD1 (7 bases). V was trimmed by 3 bases and J by 2 bases, leaving 15 bases between them. This CDR3 is 15 amino acids long. From germline, CDR1 is SGHRS and CDR2 YFSETQ. The CDR3 loop reads CASSWTSRGAYEQYF. CDR3 bases read: TGCGCCAGCAGCTGGACATCCAGGGGGGCCTACGAG.

This clone was detected many times. The CDR3 goes on 3 residues after the read ends, and that part is filled in from the germline J gene. This chain uses TRBV5-4 with TRBJ2-7; D is perhaps TRBD1 (6 bases). The CDR3 loop spans 14 amino acids. The germline V gene encodes CDR1 SGHNT and CDR2 YYREEE (reference sequence). The V end lost 0 bases, the J end lost 6 bases, and 13 bases lay between the germline ends. CDR3 loop: CASSLEQGFGEQYF. The CDR3 bases that were read are TGTGCCAGCAGCTTGGAACAGGGTTTTGGCGAG.

Ten or more counts support this clone. The observed sequence ends 3 residues before the CDR3 terminus, with the missing tail filled in from the germline J gene. J is TRBJ2-3 and V is TRBV6-2 or TRBV6-3, with 9 bases that match TRBD1. Per germline, CDR1 MNHEY and CDR2 SVGEGT. V was clipped by 0 bases and J by 4 bases; unmatched bases: 5. The length of the CDR3 is 16 residues. The sequenced part of the CDR3 DNA is TGTGCCAGCAGTTACTCGGTCCGGACAGGGGCAGATACG. This translates into CASSYSVRTGADT. The complete CDR3 sequence is CASSYSVRTGADTQYF.

A few counts support this clone. The read ends 3 residues before the CDR3 terminus; that terminus is restored from the germline J gene. The V and J genes are TRBV11-3 and TRBJ2-1, with unresolved D. This CDR3 has 14 residues. With 2 bases removed from V and 5 bases from J, the gap between germline ends came to 10 bases. The germline CDR1 and CDR2 sequences are SGHNT and YENEEA. CDR3 DNA, as far as it was read: TGTGCCAGCAGCTTAAGGGCTGGCGACAATGAG. Protein sequence: CASSLRAGDNE. The CDR3, in full, reads CASSLRAGDNEQFF.

The table lists this clone with many counts. The CDR3 end falls 3 residues outside the read, so it is completed with the germline J gene. J is TRBJ2-7 and V is TRBV30; the match to TRBD1 covers 9 bases. The V gene end was trimmed by 7 bases and the J gene end by 1 base; junction bases not matched to a gene: 8. Germline V gene sequence: CDR1 GTSNPN, CDR2 SVGIG (reference sequence). There are 14 residues in the CDR3. The part of the CDR3 DNA that was read is TGTGCCTTGGACCGGGACAGGGAATCCTACGAG. It encodes CALDRDRESYE. The full-length CDR3 reads as CALDRDRESYEQYF.

At least ten counts were recorded for this clone. The read terminates 3 residues before the CDR3 end, so the remaining end is supplied by the germline J gene. The rearrangement joins TRBV20-1 to TRBJ2-5; 9 bases align to TRBD2. Unmatched junction bases numbered 14, after V lost 5 bases and J lost 7 bases. The CDR3 loop spans 15 amino acids. CDR1 DFQATT and CDR2 SNEGSKA come from the germline V gene (reference sequence). CDR3 in amino acids: CSAGRASGDLGTQYF. Partial CDR3 DNA: TGCAGTGCTGGGAGGGCTAGCGGGGACCTTGGGACC.